This TCR beta chain was identified in a study of blood T cell repertoires in COVID-19. Background on the study: The analysed material was cDNA or gDNA that came from T cells, B-cell-depleted T cells, or PBMCs.

How the authors handled the data: Nucleated cell counts were estimated from reference gene primer amplification. Using immunoSEQ multiplex PCR, the repertoire was profiled, and TCRdb retains in-frame clones only, with some absent. The V and J calls and clone size are taken from that table; D and trimming were inferred from the DNA. Of approximately 120,000 clones listed, approximately 84% were seen once; the top ten hold less than 8%. This clone was detected only a few times. In germline, CDR1 is LNHDA, CDR2 SQIVND (reference sequence). CDR3 length equals 12 residues. Trimming took off 5 bases at V and 7 bases at J, with 11 bases between the two ends.

The chain is built from TRBV19 and TRBJ1-2, with a tentative D call TRBD1 (5 bases). The specimen was peripheral blood. The TCR originated in a woman aged 50 to 65 with acute or convalescent COVID-19. For the CDR3, the DNA is TGTGCCAGTAGTTACGGGGGTAGTGGCTACACCTTC. It yields the protein CASSYGGSGYTF.